This T cell receptor beta chain was sequenced in a study of shared clonotypes between healthy human individuals. At the level of the study: Each donor had three CD4 naive, three CD4 memory, two CD8 naive and one CD8 memory plate. Regarding the study as a whole: Around 5% was the fraction of naive CD4 clonotypes found shared across a few donors.

Worth noting for this clone: Its antigen is unidentified.

The donors were all Caucasian adults (living in Nashville, Tennessee). CD45RA+ naive and CD45RA-negative memory subsets were separated from CD4+ cells. V lost 2 bases to trimming and J lost 5 bases; unmatched junction nucleotides: 10. The CDR3 is 15 residues long. CDR1 and CDR2 from the germline V gene are SGHDT and YYEEEE. The assay was immunoSEQ multiplex PCR, and TCRdb's table has in-frame clones only and misses some. Of fewer than 2.5 million clones in the sample, 80% to 95% were seen once. This TCR was sampled from a man aged 18 to 29 in good health. Some clones in this sample may be carry-over from other donors' samples. Sequencing was done on a sample of naive CD4+ T cells from PBMCs. The subset was: CD45RA+ positively selected. V usage is TRBV5-6 and J usage is TRBJ2-7, with TRBD1 matching over 7 bases. The CDR3 DNA follows: TGTGCCAGCAGCTTTAAAGACAGGGTCGCCCACGAGCAGTACTTC. Its translation: CASSFKDRVAHEQYF.